These 30 T cell receptor beta chains share one sample of origin, sequenced in a study of T cells in Graves' hyperthyroidism and ophthalmopathy (dated by TCRdb to the late 2010s). The library came from multiplex PCR. Sequencer: Illumina HiSeq 2000. Amplification of TCR beta CDR3 regions was carried out from RNA transcripts. A first-round RT-PCR of the TCR CDR3 used the HTBI primer set with the Qiagen OneStep RT-PCR kit. TCRdb cleaned the public reads at Q25 with fastp, built clones with MiXCR and kept in-frame beta chains. Every CDR3 protein is listed once, alongside the most common genes and DNA of its rows. The sample profile shows 460,000 or so distinct CDR3 sequences; around an eighth of them were found once. Clones ranked in the top ten supply under 20% of the sample. The sequencing input was blood. These receptor sequences come from a woman between 18 and 29 years old with Graves' hyperthyroidism.

Turning to this clonotype: This may arise from a read error, as a much more abundant clone is one base away. The chain couples TRBV20-1 to TRBJ2-1, with a possible D match to TRBD2 (6 bases). This CDR3 has 14 residues. The V and J ends lost 4 bases and 5 bases respectively, with 15 bases between them. CDR1 and CDR2 from the germline V gene are DFQATT and SNEGSKA (reference sequence). CDR3 loop: CSATRLAEDNEQFF. The DNA for the CDR3 is TGCAGTGCTACGAGGTTAGCGGAGGACAATGAGCAGTTCTTC.

The rearrangement uses TRBV9 and TRBJ2-2, with D tentatively TRBD1 (5 bases). CDR1 is SGDLS and CDR2 is YYNGEE in the germline V gene. This CDR3 region has 17 residues. Trimming pared 2 bases from V and 4 bases from J, leaving 18 bases between. CDR3 DNA: TGTGCCAGCAGCGTGGGGCAGGGCCCCTCCCCCACCGGGGAGCTGTTTTTT. This gives the protein CASSVGQGPSPTGELFF.

This clonotype appeared a few times. This chain joins TRBV6-5 and TRBJ1-3; D is uncertain. The CDR3 totals 15 residues. Germline values: CDR1 MNHEY, CDR2 SVGAGI. With 2 bases removed from V and 2 bases from J, the gap between germline ends came to 10 bases. CDR3 amino acids: CASSYGSGAGNTIYF. The CDR3, as DNA: TGTGCCAGCAGTTACGGGTCAGGCGCTGGAAACACCATATATTTT.

This chain links TRBV7-6 with TRBJ2-5; D is ambiguous. This CDR3 has 12 amino acids. V was clipped by 11 bases and J by 2 bases, with 12 bases between them. The V gene's germline CDR1 is SGHVS and CDR2 FNYEAQ. CDR3 coding DNA: TGTGCCTCAACGGATAGGCAAGAGACCCAGTACTTC. It specifies CASTDRQETQYF.

The chain recombines TRBV6-1 with TRBJ2-1; TRBD2 matches at 8 bases. The CDR3 runs to 16 residues. CDR1 and CDR2 from the germline V gene are MNHNS and SASEGT. V lost 7 bases, J lost 0 bases, and 8 bases stayed unmatched. CDR3 sequence reads: CASTPAGVYSYNEQFF. The CDR3 DNA reads as TGTGCCAGCACCCCAGCGGGAGTTTACTCCTACAATGAGCAGTTCTTC.

As to this clonotype: A much larger clone lies one base from this, so it may be a read error. The rearrangement links TRBV12-3 or TRBV12-4 to TRBJ1-3, with D unresolved. Trimming left V 5 bases short and J 0 bases short, with 11 bases between. The CDR3 length is 15 residues. The CDR3 nucleotides read TGTGCCAGCAGTATGTATTACAGCTCTGGAAACACCATATATTTT. This translates into CASSMYYSSGNTIYF.

This clonotype occurred many times. This chain connects TRBV10-3 to TRBJ2-7; 9 nucleotides align to TRBD1. Trimming cost V 3 bases and J 5 bases; bases outside gene matches: 5. The germline gives CDR1 ENHRY, CDR2 SYGVKD. This CDR3 has 14 amino acids. The DNA for the CDR3 is TGTGCCATCAGTGAAAGACAGGGGGACCACGAGCAGTACTTC. The encoded protein is CAISERQGDHEQYF.

This clonotype was detected only a few times. This chain joins TRBV5-1 and TRBJ2-1; D is perhaps TRBD2 (5 bases). The CDR3 length is 15 residues. Germline V gene lookup returns CDR1 SGHRS and CDR2 YFSETQ. V was pared by 4 bases and J by 6 bases, with 17 bases between. The DNA of the CDR3 is TGCGCCAGCAGCGTCGGGATCACAATTAGCAATGAGCAGTTCTTC. It codes for CASSVGITISNEQFF.

This clonotype was recorded a few times. The chain uses TRBV4-2 and TRBJ2-7; the D gene is possibly TRBD1 (5 bases). Germline lookup yields CDR1 LGHNA and CDR2 YNFKEQ. The germline V and J ends were trimmed by 0 bases and 7 bases, with 13 bases remaining between them. The length of the CDR3 is 14 residues. The CDR3 here is CASSQEKDIREQYF. CDR3 DNA sequence: TGTGCCAGCAGCCAAGAGAAGGACATCCGGGAGCAGTACTTC.

The table lists this clonotype with many counts. The chain recombines TRBV27 with TRBJ2-5; no reliable D call. Germline V CDR1 and CDR2: MNHEY, SMNVEV (reference sequence). Trimming pared 0 bases from V and 5 bases from J, leaving 16 bases between. This CDR3 is built from 16 residues. The CDR3 protein is CASSLSFLLARETQYF. DNA of the CDR3: TGTGCCAGCAGTTTATCGTTCCTGTTAGCTCGGGAGACCCAGTACTTC.

This clonotype was observed many times. The genes are TRBV12-3 or TRBV12-4 and TRBJ2-4, with 7 bases that match TRBD1. The V segment lost 3 bases and the J segment 7 bases; nucleotides outside the gene matches: 3. This CDR3 contains 13 residues. In DNA form, the CDR3 reads TGTGCCAGCAGTTTGGACAGGAGGAACATTCAGTACTTC. Amino acids: CASSLDRRNIQYF.

This clonotype occurred once. The chain joins TRBV3-1 to TRBJ2-3; the match to TRBD2 covers 8 bases. This CDR3 is built from 15 residues. Germline values: CDR1 LGHDT, CDR2 YNNKEL (reference sequence). Trimming at V came to 7 bases and at J to 9 bases, leaving 15 bases not matched to a gene. Here the CDR3 DNA reads TGTGCCAGCATTCTTACTAGCGGCCGCACGGAGACGCAGTATTTT. Protein: CASILTSGRTETQYF.

This clonotype was recorded at least ten times. The chain links TRBV12-5 to TRBJ2-1; 10 positions agree with TRBD1. The CDR3 loop spans 15 amino acids. Looked up from germline, CDR1 is LGHNT and CDR2 is FRNRAP. V lost 5 bases and J lost 4; bases outside the gene matches: 5. CDR3: CASGPDRGPYNEQFF. For the CDR3, the DNA is TGTGCTAGTGGTCCAGACAGGGGGCCATACAATGAGCAGTTCTTC.

This clonotype was detected only a few times. CDR3: CASSLGAGVGYEQYF. The DNA of the CDR3 is TGTGCCAGCAGCTTGGGCGCGGGAGTAGGGTACGAGCAGTACTTC. This chain uses TRBV5-4 with TRBJ2-7; TRBD2 matches 7 bases. Losses at the gene ends were 0 bases for V and 4 bases for J; bases not matched to a gene: 7. CDR1 SGHNT and CDR2 YYREEE come from the germline V gene (reference sequence). The CDR3 runs 15 residues.

At least ten counts were recorded for this clonotype. The rearrangement uses TRBV6-1 and TRBJ2-3, with 10 bases lining up with TRBD2. V was clipped by 5 bases and J by 3 bases; unmatched bases: 8. The CDR3 is 16 amino acids. Germline V gives CDR1 MNHNS, CDR2 SASEGT. The CDR3 reads CASSRTPGLATDTQYF. The CDR3 DNA follows: TGTGCCAGCAGTAGGACCCCGGGACTAGCGACAGATACGCAGTATTTT.

In its sample, this clonotype was seen many times. V gene TRBV6-1 combines with J gene TRBJ2-7; D is perhaps TRBD1 (6 bases). The germline gives CDR1 MNHNS, CDR2 SASEGT. V lost 5 bases, J lost 2 bases, and 13 bases lay in between. The CDR3 has 14 amino acids. In DNA, the CDR3 is TGTGCCAGCAGTCAAAATGACAGGACCTACGAGCAGTACGTC. This translates into CASSQNDRTYEQYV.

This chain connects TRBV9 to TRBJ2-1; D might be TRBD2 (6 bases). The germline gives CDR1 SGDLS, CDR2 YYNGEE. The CDR3 runs to 13 residues. V was shortened by 7 bases and J by 8 bases, with 16 bases between the two germline ends. In DNA, the CDR3 is TGTGCCAGCGAGGGATTCCCGGGGGATGAGCAGTTCTTC. Amino acid sequence: CASEGFPGDEQFF.

This clonotype showed up many times. CDR3 in amino acids: CASRAAAQYF. CDR3 DNA: TGTGCCAGCAGGGCGGCGGCGCAGTATTTT. The V gene is TRBV2, the J gene TRBJ2-3, with D hard to call. Trimming removed 6 bases at V and 10 bases at J, with 8 bases between. This CDR3 spans 10 amino acids. The germline V gene encodes CDR1 SNHLY and CDR2 FYNNEI.

This clonotype was found many times. The V and J genes are TRBV7-9 and TRBJ2-7; TRBD2 agrees at 11 bases. The CDR3 is 16 amino acids. Germline V gene data show CDR1 as SEHNR and CDR2 as FQNEAQ (reference sequence). The V gene end was trimmed by 5 bases and the J gene end by 6 bases; junction bases not matched to a gene: 12. The DNA of the CDR3 is TGTGCCAGCAGCCCCCGGATAGCGGGAGGGCCCCGCGAGCAGTACTTC. This gives the protein CASSPRIAGGPREQYF. Filled out from reference TRBV7-9 and TRBJ2-7, the complete variable domain reads DTGVSQNPRHKITKRGQNVTFRCDPISEHNRLYWYRQTLGQGPEFLTYFQNEAQLEKSRLLSDRFSAERPKGSFSTLEIQRTEQGDSAMYLCASSPRIAGGPREQYFGPGTRLTVT.

In its sample, this clonotype was seen many times. This chain connects TRBV20-1 to TRBJ2-1, with TRBD2 matching over 7 bases. V dropped 0 bases and J dropped 6; count of bases not matched to a gene: 11. Germline CDR1 DFQATT, CDR2 SNEGSKA (reference sequence). This CDR3 contains 16 residues. This CDR3 reads CSARDPAGAYINEQFF. DNA for the CDR3: TGCAGTGCTAGAGATCCCGCGGGAGCCTACATCAATGAGCAGTTCTTC.

CDR3 coding DNA: TGTGCCAGTAGTACCCAGGGGGCGAAACAGCCCCAGCATTTT. Its protein product is CASSTQGAKQPQHF. The J gene is TRBJ1-5, the V gene TRBV19; 8 bases agree with TRBD1. The CDR3 consists of 14 residues. V shed 4 bases and J 7 bases; nucleotides not matched to a gene: 6. Germline loops: CDR1 LNHDA, CDR2 SQIVND (reference sequence). The full variable domain, completed using reference TRBV19 and TRBJ1-5, is DGGITQSPKYLFRKEGQNVTLSCEQNLNHDAMYWYRQDPGQGLRLIYYSQIVNDFQKGDIAEGYSVSREKKESFPLTVTSAQKNPTAFYLCASSTQGAKQPQHFGDGTRLSIL.

This clonotype has a count of ten or more. The CDR3 DNA is TGTGCCAGCAGCTTAGTCTCTAGGAACTATGGCTACACCTTC. The encoded protein is CASSLVSRNYGYTF. The J gene is TRBJ1-2, the V gene TRBV11-1; D call uncertain. The CDR3 spans 14 residues. Trimming removed 1 base at V and 2 bases at J, with 8 bases between. Germline-derived CDR1 and CDR2 are SGHAT and FQDESV (reference sequence).

For this clonotype: A much larger clone differs by one base, so this may be a read error. This chain connects TRBV29-1 to TRBJ1-1; D ambiguous. CDR1 is SQVTM and CDR2 is ANQGSEA in the germline V gene. The CDR3 has 17 residues. Trimming shortened V by 1 base and J by 12 bases, and 30 bases separated the two germline ends. The DNA of the CDR3 is TGCAGCGTTGAAGGCCCACAAACGGGTCGACGCGCAATGAATACTTTCTTT. Translating it yields CSVEGPQTGRRAMNTFF. Full variable domain (rest looked up from reference TRBV29-1 and TRBJ1-1): SAVISQKPSRDICQRGTSLTIQCQVDSQVTMMFWYRQQPGQSLTLIATANQGSEATYESGFVIDKFPISRPNLTFSTLTVSNMSPEDSSIYLCSVEGPQTGRRAMNTFFGQGTRLTVV.

This clonotype showed up many times. The rearrangement uses TRBV27 and TRBJ1-1, with D perhaps TRBD1 (5 bases). V was shortened by 1 base and J by 2 bases, with 11 bases between the two germline ends. The CDR3 is 15 amino acids. Germline V gene sequence: CDR1 MNHEY, CDR2 SMNVEV (reference sequence). The CDR3 coding sequence is TGTGCCAGCAGTTTATGGGGGACGGCCAACACTGAAGCTTTCTTT. This sequence encodes CASSLWGTANTEAFF.

This clonotype was recorded many times. This chain connects TRBV14 to TRBJ2-5, with 14 bases lining up with TRBD2. Germline V gene lookup returns CDR1 SGHDN and CDR2 FVKESK. The J segment lost 5 bases and the V segment lost 4 bases, leaving 9 bases of the junction unmatched. The CDR3 is 17 residues long. CDR3 coding DNA: TGTGCCAGCAGCCCAAGACCGGGACTAGCGGGAGTGGAGACCCAGTACTTC. It translates to CASSPRPGLAGVETQYF. Based on the CDR3 plus reference TRBV14 and TRBJ2-5, the full variable domain is EAGVTQFPSHSVIEKGQTVTLRCDPISGHDNLYWYRRVMGKEIKFLLHFVKESKQDESGMPNNRFLAERTGGTYSTLKVQPAELEDSGVYFCASSPRPGLAGVETQYFGPGTRLLVL.

The V gene is TRBV6-1, the J gene TRBJ2-7, with 11 bases that match TRBD2. Germline V gene sequence: CDR1 MNHNS, CDR2 SASEGT. The CDR3 totals 19 residues. J lost 2 bases, V lost 7 bases, and 19 bases had no gene match. Written as DNA, the CDR3 is TGTGCCAGCACCCAGAGGGGCGGGGGGACTAGCGGACAAACCTACGAGCAGTACTTC. Amino acids: CASTQRGGGTSGQTYEQYF.

This clonotype was seen repeatedly, ten times or more. J is TRBJ2-1 and V is TRBV20-1; 13 bases are shared with TRBD2. CDR3 length: 16 amino acids. Germline lookup yields CDR1 DFQATT and CDR2 SNEGSKA (reference sequence). The V gene end was trimmed by 6 bases and the J gene end by 9 bases; junction bases not matched to a gene: 14. Here the CDR3 DNA reads TGCAGTGCCCCCGGACTAGCGGGAGTTAGGGGGGTTGAGCAGTTCTTC. It specifies CSAPGLAGVRGVEQFF.

The chain links TRBV5-5 to TRBJ2-3; D uncertain. Trimming took 4 bases from V and 0 from J, leaving 12 bases between them. Looked up from germline, CDR1 is SGHKS and CDR2 is YYEKEE (reference sequence). This CDR3 is built from 15 residues. DNA of the CDR3: TGTGCCAGCAGCCCCGGGCCGGTAAGCACAGATACGCAGTATTTT. Protein: CASSPGPVSTDTQYF.

The V call is TRBV7-9, the J call TRBJ1-1, with D perhaps matching TRBD1 (5 bases). This CDR3 contains 14 residues. Germline CDR1 SEHNR, CDR2 FQNEAQ (reference sequence). The ends were cut back, 5 bases at V and 1 base at J, with 11 bases in the middle. As DNA, the CDR3 is TGTGCCAGCAGCGGGGAAACAGGGAACACTGAAGCTTTCTTT. Its translation is CASSGETGNTEAFF.

Notes on this clonotype: At one of its ends the junction is not consistent with the germline gene, which may arise from a read error. This chain uses TRBV20-1 with TRBJ2-1; D may be TRBD1 (7 bases). In germline, CDR1 is DFQATT, CDR2 SNEGSKA (reference sequence). The CDR3 extends over 17 amino acids. CDR3 protein: CSATIPGGLSSYNEHFF. CDR3 nucleotides: TGCAGTGCTACCATACCAGGGGGGCTGAGCTCCTACAATGAGCACTTCTTC.